These T cell receptor beta chains were read from a single sample in a study of T-cell memory formation after mild COVID-19. Via MiXCR, TCRdb re-called the 5' RACE reads, giving one row per CDR3 protein. The sample contains fewer than 700,000 distinct CDR3 sequences, 18% of which appear only once. Material for sequencing was PBMCs or a T cell subset sorted from them (not recorded which). The source of these receptors is an adult woman who had mild COVID-19 (a few samples of this study predate the infection). Cell type and time point are not known. CDR3s include the opening cysteine and the closing phenylalanine or tryptophan. D genes are given only for firm matches. Where a row states a size, it is once, few, many or the class of an expanded clone; other rows omit it.

abundance: few
d_gene: NA
v_gene: TRBV24-1
j_gene: TRBJ2-3
CDR3nt: TGTGCCACCAGTGGTCACCTTACAGATACGCAGTATTTT
CDR3aa: CATSGHLTDTQYF

abundance: NA
d_gene: TRBD2
v_gene: TRBV6-5
j_gene: TRBJ2-7
CDR3nt: TGTGCCAGCACCTTACGAACGGGAGGTAGCAACGAGCAGTACTTC
CDR3aa: CASTLRTGGSNEQYF

abundance: few
d_gene: NA
v_gene: TRBV7-9
j_gene: TRBJ1-5
CDR3nt: TGTGCCAGCAGCAAAGGGGCGGTTGGCGGCAATCAGCCCCAGCATTTT
CDR3aa: CASSKGAVGGNQPQHF

abundance: few
d_gene: NA
v_gene: TRBV28
j_gene: TRBJ2-1
CDR3nt: TGTGCCAGCGGGGTCAATGAGCAGTTCTTC
CDR3aa: CASGVNEQFF

abundance: few
d_gene: NA
v_gene: TRBV5-6
j_gene: TRBJ2-5
CDR3nt: TGTGCCAGCAGCTTGGGCCCAGCTAGTAGTAAGACCCAGTACTTC
CDR3aa: CASSLGPASSKTQYF

abundance: NA
d_gene: NA
v_gene: TRBV9
j_gene: TRBJ2-1
CDR3nt: TGTGCCAGCAGCAGAGACGGGACTCCTTTTTATGAGCAGTTCTTC
CDR3aa: CASSRDGTPFYEQFF

abundance: many
d_gene: NA
v_gene: TRBV3-1
j_gene: TRBJ2-7
CDR3nt: TGTGCCAGCAGCCCCCGGGCAGCTTACGAGCAGTACTTC
CDR3aa: CASSPRAAYEQYF

abundance: few
d_gene: TRBD1
v_gene: TRBV11-2
j_gene: TRBJ1-6
CDR3nt: TGTGCCAGCAGCTTCAGGGGGAATAATTCACCCCTCCACTTT
CDR3aa: CASSFRGNNSPLHF

abundance: NA
d_gene: TRBD1
v_gene: TRBV7-6
j_gene: TRBJ1-3
CDR3nt: TGTGCCAGCAGCTTTGGACAGGGGAGAGGAAACACCATATATTTT
CDR3aa: CASSFGQGRGNTIYF

abundance: NA
d_gene: NA
v_gene: TRBV2
j_gene: TRBJ2-7
CDR3nt: TGTGCCAGCAGGATCTCGACAGTCTACGAGCAGTACTTC
CDR3aa: CASRISTVYEQYF

abundance: few
d_gene: NA
v_gene: TRBV2
j_gene: TRBJ2-3
CDR3nt: TGTGCCAGCAGTGGATACGGGGGCACAGATACGCAGTATTTT
CDR3aa: CASSGYGGTDTQYF

abundance: few
d_gene: TRBD1
v_gene: TRBV7-8
j_gene: TRBJ2-1
CDR3nt: TGTGCCAGCAGCACGTACAGGGGGAACAATGAGCAGTTCTTC
CDR3aa: CASSTYRGNNEQFF

abundance: NA
d_gene: NA
v_gene: TRBV6-2/TRBV6-3
j_gene: TRBJ2-5
CDR3nt: TGTGCCAGCAGTTACTCGAAGGAAGAGACCCAGTACTTC
CDR3aa: CASSYSKEETQYF

abundance: few
d_gene: NA
v_gene: TRBV5-8
j_gene: TRBJ2-3
CDR3nt: TGTGCCAGCAGGGTCCAGGCGCGGGGGCGCACAGATACGCAGTATTTT
CDR3aa: CASRVQARGRTDTQYF

abundance: NA
d_gene: NA
v_gene: TRBV15
j_gene: TRBJ1-1
CDR3nt: TGTGCCACCAGCAGAGGCGGGACAAACATGAACACTGAAGCTTTCTTT
CDR3aa: CATSRGGTNMNTEAFF

abundance: NA
d_gene: TRBD2
v_gene: TRBV24-1
j_gene: TRBJ2-2
CDR3nt: TGTGCCACCAGTGACCACCAGCGGGAGGGGGACACCGGGGAGCTGTTTTTT
CDR3aa: CATSDHQREGDTGELFF

abundance: NA
d_gene: NA
v_gene: TRBV27
j_gene: TRBJ1-2
CDR3nt: TGTGCCAGCAGTCCGGGGACCAGCCTTGGTGGCTACACCTTC
CDR3aa: CASSPGTSLGGYTF

abundance: NA
d_gene: TRBD1
v_gene: TRBV12-3/TRBV12-4
j_gene: TRBJ2-5
CDR3nt: TGTGCCAGCAGTTTAGGGACAACAGGGGTCAGAGAGACCCAGTACTTC
CDR3aa: CASSLGTTGVRETQYF

abundance: NA
d_gene: NA
v_gene: TRBV29-1
j_gene: TRBJ2-7
CDR3nt: TGCAGCGTTGCAGACAGGGCAGGGGGGATCGAGCAGTACTTC
CDR3aa: CSVADRAGGIEQYF

abundance: medium-sized
d_gene: NA
v_gene: TRBV2
j_gene: TRBJ2-7
CDR3nt: TGTGCCAGCAGTGAAGAGCCGGGGGAGCAGTACTTC
CDR3aa: CASSEEPGEQYF

abundance: NA
d_gene: NA
v_gene: TRBV7-3
j_gene: TRBJ1-6
CDR3nt: TGTGCCAGCAGCTTAATGGGAGGGTCACCCCTCCACTTT
CDR3aa: CASSLMGGSPLHF

abundance: NA
d_gene: NA
v_gene: TRBV3-1
j_gene: TRBJ2-1
CDR3nt: TGTGCCAGCAGCCAAGTCGCAGGAAGTGATGAGCAGTTCTTC
CDR3aa: CASSQVAGSDEQFF

abundance: NA
d_gene: TRBD2
v_gene: TRBV4-1
j_gene: TRBJ2-1
CDR3nt: TGCGCCAGCAGCAATAGACTAGCGGGATCCTACAATGAGCAGTTCTTC
CDR3aa: CASSNRLAGSYNEQFF

abundance: few
d_gene: NA
v_gene: TRBV7-2
j_gene: TRBJ2-3
CDR3nt: TGTGCCAGCACCCGCCGTGGCGGGGCCACAGATACGCAGTATTTT
CDR3aa: CASTRRGGATDTQYF

abundance: many
d_gene: TRBD1
v_gene: TRBV5-1
j_gene: TRBJ2-7
CDR3nt: TGCGCCAGCAGCTGGGACAGCCCCTACGAGCAGTACTTC
CDR3aa: CASSWDSPYEQYF

abundance: few
d_gene: NA
v_gene: TRBV18
j_gene: TRBJ2-1
CDR3nt: TGTGCCAGCTCCCGGTGGGGCTCGGGGAATGAGCAGTTCTTC
CDR3aa: CASSRWGSGNEQFF

abundance: few
d_gene: TRBD2
v_gene: TRBV7-6
j_gene: TRBJ2-2
CDR3nt: TGTGCCAGCAGCTTAGGACTAGCGCGGAACACCGGGGAGCTGTTTTTT
CDR3aa: CASSLGLARNTGELFF

abundance: NA
d_gene: NA
v_gene: TRBV6-2/TRBV6-3
j_gene: TRBJ2-3
CDR3nt: TGTGCCAGCACCTCGCCCTCTGTTTCAAGCACAGATACGCAGTATTTT
CDR3aa: CASTSPSVSSTDTQYF

abundance: NA
d_gene: NA
v_gene: TRBV7-9
j_gene: TRBJ2-5
CDR3nt: TGTGCCAGCAGCTTAGAGAAGGCCCAGTACTTC
CDR3aa: CASSLEKAQYF

abundance: NA
d_gene: TRBD1
v_gene: TRBV29-1
j_gene: TRBJ1-4
CDR3nt: TGCAGCGTCGCCGACAGGGCGGAGGGTGAAAAACTGTTTTTT
CDR3aa: CSVADRAEGEKLFF

abundance: NA
d_gene: NA
v_gene: TRBV2
j_gene: TRBJ1-1
CDR3nt: TGTGCCAGCAGTGGAAGGGGCGGCGGCACTGAAGCTTTCTTT
CDR3aa: CASSGRGGGTEAFF

abundance: NA
d_gene: NA
v_gene: TRBV20-1
j_gene: TRBJ2-3
CDR3nt: TGCAGTGCTAGACTCCAGGGCACAGATACGCAGTATTTT
CDR3aa: CSARLQGTDTQYF

abundance: NA
d_gene: TRBD1
v_gene: TRBV5-1
j_gene: TRBJ1-2
CDR3nt: TGCGCCAGCAGCCCGACAGGGTCGGCTCGAGATGGCTACACCTTC
CDR3aa: CASSPTGSARDGYTF

abundance: few
d_gene: TRBD1
v_gene: TRBV4-2
j_gene: TRBJ1-1
CDR3nt: TGTGCCAGCAGCCAAGCCGGGACAGGGGGTGATCACACTGAAGCTTTCTTT
CDR3aa: CASSQAGTGGDHTEAFF

abundance: NA
d_gene: NA
v_gene: TRBV25-1
j_gene: TRBJ1-1
CDR3nt: TGTGCCAGCAGTGCAGTGAACACTGAAGCTTTCTTT
CDR3aa: CASSAVNTEAFF

abundance: NA
d_gene: TRBD2
v_gene: TRBV5-4
j_gene: TRBJ2-3
CDR3nt: TGTGCCAGCAGCTCCTTAGCGGGAGGAACCACAGATACGCAGTATTTT
CDR3aa: CASSSLAGGTTDTQYF

abundance: few
d_gene: NA
v_gene: TRBV18
j_gene: TRBJ2-1
CDR3nt: TGTGCCAGCTCACCACCGGCCAGGGCTTACCTCAGTGAGCAGTTCTTC
CDR3aa: CASSPPARAYLSEQFF

abundance: few
d_gene: NA
v_gene: TRBV15
j_gene: TRBJ2-4
CDR3nt: TGTGCCACCAGCAGTACCTGGGACACCCTCGGGGACATTCAGTACTTC
CDR3aa: CATSSTWDTLGDIQYF

abundance: few
d_gene: NA
v_gene: TRBV7-9
j_gene: TRBJ1-2
CDR3nt: TGTGCCAGCAGCTCTTATGACCCGGACGGTGACTACACCTTC
CDR3aa: CASSSYDPDGDYTF

abundance: NA
d_gene: TRBD1
v_gene: TRBV4-1
j_gene: TRBJ1-2
CDR3nt: TGCGCCAGCAGCCAAGTACAGGGGTTTGGTGGCTACACCTTC
CDR3aa: CASSQVQGFGGYTF

abundance: few
d_gene: TRBD1
v_gene: TRBV9
j_gene: TRBJ1-2
CDR3nt: TGTGCCAGCAGCCCATCCGGGACAGGGTTGAATGGCTACACCTTC
CDR3aa: CASSPSGTGLNGYTF

abundance: NA
d_gene: NA
v_gene: TRBV9
j_gene: TRBJ1-1
CDR3nt: TGTGCCAGCAGCGTATTCCAGTACACTGAAGCTTTCTTT
CDR3aa: CASSVFQYTEAFF

abundance: few
d_gene: TRBD2
v_gene: TRBV5-1
j_gene: TRBJ2-7
CDR3nt: TGCGCCAGCAGCTCACGTAGCGGGGTGATCTACGAGCAGTACTTC
CDR3aa: CASSSRSGVIYEQYF

abundance: once
d_gene: NA
v_gene: TRBV25-1
j_gene: TRBJ2-2
CDR3nt: TGTGCCAGCAGTGATTTAGGGGGAGCCGGGGAGCTGTTTTTT
CDR3aa: CASSDLGGAGELFF

abundance: few
d_gene: NA
v_gene: TRBV7-9
j_gene: TRBJ1-1
CDR3nt: TGTGCCAGCAGCCCCCGAGCCGGACAAAGGGTGATGAACACTGAAGCTTTCTTT
CDR3aa: CASSPRAGQRVMNTEAFF

abundance: few
d_gene: NA
v_gene: TRBV6-5
j_gene: TRBJ2-3
CDR3nt: TGTGCCAGCAGTTACTCACACGAGGACAGAGTTAGCACAGATACGCAGTATTTT
CDR3aa: CASSYSHEDRVSTDTQYF

abundance: NA
d_gene: TRBD1
v_gene: TRBV24-1
j_gene: TRBJ2-5
CDR3nt: TGTGCCACCAGTAGGACAGGGCAAGAGACCCAGTACTTC
CDR3aa: CATSRTGQETQYF

abundance: many
d_gene: NA
v_gene: TRBV12-3/TRBV12-4
j_gene: TRBJ2-2
CDR3nt: TGTGCCAGCAGTTTAGCGCAAGTCGGCACGGGGGAGCTGTTTTTT
CDR3aa: CASSLAQVGTGELFF

abundance: NA
d_gene: TRBD2
v_gene: TRBV4-3
j_gene: TRBJ2-7
CDR3nt: TGCGCCAGCAGCCAAGATGAGCGGGAGGACTACGAGCAGTACTTC
CDR3aa: CASSQDEREDYEQYF

abundance: many
d_gene: TRBD1
v_gene: TRBV12-3/TRBV12-4
j_gene: TRBJ2-1
CDR3nt: TGTGCCAGCAGTTCCCAGGGGGACGAGCAGTTCTTC
CDR3aa: CASSSQGDEQFF

abundance: few
d_gene: TRBD2
v_gene: TRBV5-1
j_gene: TRBJ2-3
CDR3nt: TGCGCCAGCAGCCTGGGACTAGCGACTAGCACAGATACGCAGTATTTT
CDR3aa: CASSLGLATSTDTQYF

abundance: NA
d_gene: NA
v_gene: TRBV18
j_gene: TRBJ2-4
CDR3nt: TGTGCCAGCTCACCACCAGGGTCCAACATTCAGTACTTC
CDR3aa: CASSPPGSNIQYF

abundance: few
d_gene: NA
v_gene: TRBV7-2
j_gene: TRBJ2-5
CDR3nt: TGTGCCAGCAGCCCTTCGGGACACGAGGAGACCCAGTACTTC
CDR3aa: CASSPSGHEETQYF